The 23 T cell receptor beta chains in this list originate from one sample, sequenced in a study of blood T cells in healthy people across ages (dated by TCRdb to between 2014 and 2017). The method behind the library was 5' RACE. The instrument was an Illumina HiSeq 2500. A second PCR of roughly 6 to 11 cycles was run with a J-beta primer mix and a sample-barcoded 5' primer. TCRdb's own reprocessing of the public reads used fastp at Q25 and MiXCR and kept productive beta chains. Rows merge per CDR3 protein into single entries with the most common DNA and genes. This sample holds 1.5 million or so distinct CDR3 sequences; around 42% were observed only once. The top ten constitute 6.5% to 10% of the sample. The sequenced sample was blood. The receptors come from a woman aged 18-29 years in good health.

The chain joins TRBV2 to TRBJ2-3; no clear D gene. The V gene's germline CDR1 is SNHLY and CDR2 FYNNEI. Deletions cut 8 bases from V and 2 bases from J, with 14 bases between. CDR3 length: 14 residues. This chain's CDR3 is CASDRPGYTDTQYF. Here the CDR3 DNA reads TGTGCCAGCGACCGTCCGGGTTACACAGATACGCAGTATTTT.

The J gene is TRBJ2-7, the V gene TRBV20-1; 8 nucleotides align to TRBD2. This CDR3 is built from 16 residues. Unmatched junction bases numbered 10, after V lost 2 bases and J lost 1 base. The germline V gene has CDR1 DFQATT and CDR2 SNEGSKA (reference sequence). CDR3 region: CSARRAGAVNSYEQYF. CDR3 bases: TGCAGTGCTAGAAGAGCGGGAGCAGTCAATTCCTACGAGCAGTACTTC.

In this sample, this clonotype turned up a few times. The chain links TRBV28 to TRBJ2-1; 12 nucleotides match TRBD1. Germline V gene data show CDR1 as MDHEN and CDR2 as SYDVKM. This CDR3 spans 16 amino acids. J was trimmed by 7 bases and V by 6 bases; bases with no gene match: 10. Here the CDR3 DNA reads TGTGCCAGCAGCCCAGCCGGGACAGGGGGCTGGAATGAGCAGTTCTTC. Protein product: CASSPAGTGGWNEQFF.

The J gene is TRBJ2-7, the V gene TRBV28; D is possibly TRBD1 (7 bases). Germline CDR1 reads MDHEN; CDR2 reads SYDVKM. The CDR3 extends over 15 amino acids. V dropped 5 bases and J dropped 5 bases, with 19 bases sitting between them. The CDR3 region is CASSTPGRGVDEQYF. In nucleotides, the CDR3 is TGTGCCAGCAGTACCCCGGGCAGGGGGGTGGACGAGCAGTACTTC. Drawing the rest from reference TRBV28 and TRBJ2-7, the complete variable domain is DVKVTQSSRYLVKRTGEKVFLECVQDMDHENMFWYRQDPGLGLRLIYFSYDVKMKEKGDIPEGYSVSREKKERFSLILESASTNQTSMYLCASSTPGRGVDEQYFGPGTRLTVT.

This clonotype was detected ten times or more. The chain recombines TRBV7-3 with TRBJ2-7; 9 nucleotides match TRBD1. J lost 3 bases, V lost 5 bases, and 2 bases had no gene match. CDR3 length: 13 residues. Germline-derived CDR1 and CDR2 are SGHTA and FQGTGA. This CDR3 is CASSTDRGYEQYF. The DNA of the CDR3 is TGTGCCAGCAGCACGGACAGGGGCTACGAGCAGTACTTC.

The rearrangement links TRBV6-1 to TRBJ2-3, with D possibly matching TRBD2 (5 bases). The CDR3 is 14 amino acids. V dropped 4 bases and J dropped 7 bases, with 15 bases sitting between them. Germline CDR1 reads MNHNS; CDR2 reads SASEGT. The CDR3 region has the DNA TGTGCCAGCAGTGGTGGACTGGCACAAAATACGCAGTATTTT. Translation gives CASSGGLAQNTQYF.

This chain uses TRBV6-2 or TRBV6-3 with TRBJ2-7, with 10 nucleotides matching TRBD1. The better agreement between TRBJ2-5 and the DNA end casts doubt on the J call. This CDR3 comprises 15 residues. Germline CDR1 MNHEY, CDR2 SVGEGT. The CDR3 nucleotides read TGTGCCAGCAGTTCCCGACAGGGGGCTTTTGAGACCCAGTACTTC. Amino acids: CASSSRQGAFETQYF.

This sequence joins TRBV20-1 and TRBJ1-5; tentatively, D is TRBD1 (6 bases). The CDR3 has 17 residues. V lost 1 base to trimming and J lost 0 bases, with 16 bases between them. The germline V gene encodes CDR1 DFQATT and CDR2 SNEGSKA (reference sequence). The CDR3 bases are TGCAGTGCTAGAGGGGGGGCAGCCCATTATAGCAATCAGCCCCAGCATTTT. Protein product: CSARGGAAHYSNQPQHF.

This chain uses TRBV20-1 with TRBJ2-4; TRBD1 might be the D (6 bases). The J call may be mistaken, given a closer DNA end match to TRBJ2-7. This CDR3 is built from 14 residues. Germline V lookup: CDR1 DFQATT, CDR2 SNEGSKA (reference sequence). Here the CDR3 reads CSAASGTPSYEQYF. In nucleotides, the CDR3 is TGCAGTGCCGCATCCGGGACACCATCATACGAGCAGTACTTC.

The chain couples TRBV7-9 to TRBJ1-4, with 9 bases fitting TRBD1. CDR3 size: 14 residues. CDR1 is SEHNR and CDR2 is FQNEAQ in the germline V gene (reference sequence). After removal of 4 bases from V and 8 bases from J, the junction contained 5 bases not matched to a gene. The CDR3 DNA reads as TGTGCCAGCAGCTGGACAGGGGAGGGGGAAAAACTGTTTTTT. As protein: CASSWTGEGEKLFF.

The CDR3 is CASSLLGTGGYEQYF. CDR3 nucleotide sequence: TGTGCCAGCAGCTTACTCGGGACAGGGGGGTACGAGCAGTACTTC. The chain is built from TRBV7-9 and TRBJ2-7, with 11 bases lining up with TRBD1. Germline values: CDR1 SEHNR, CDR2 FQNEAQ (reference sequence). Germline trimming cut 2 bases from V and 4 bases from J; bases unmatched to any gene: 4. The CDR3 loop spans 15 amino acids. The variable domain in full, completed from reference TRBV7-9 and TRBJ2-7, reads DTGVSQNPRHKITKRGQNVTFRCDPISEHNRLYWYRQTLGQGPEFLTYFQNEAQLEKSRLLSDRFSAERPKGSFSTLEIQRTEQGDSAMYLCASSLLGTGGYEQYFGPGTRLTVT.

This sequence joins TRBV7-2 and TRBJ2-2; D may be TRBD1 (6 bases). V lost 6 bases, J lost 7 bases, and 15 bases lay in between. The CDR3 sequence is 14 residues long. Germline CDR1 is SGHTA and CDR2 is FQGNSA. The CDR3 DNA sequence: TGTGCCAGCAGTCCCAGACAGGTGCGCGGGGAGCTGTTTTTT. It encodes CASSPRQVRGELFF.

CDR3 region: CASSLAPGAALSEAFF. The CDR3 DNA reads as TGCGCCAGCAGCTTGGCCCCTGGGGCAGCTCTAAGTGAAGCTTTCTTT. The chain carries TRBV5-1 and TRBJ1-1, with D possibly being TRBD1 (5 bases). This CDR3 contains 16 residues. Germline V gives CDR1 SGHRS, CDR2 YFSETQ. V lost 0 bases and J lost 7, with 19 bases in between.

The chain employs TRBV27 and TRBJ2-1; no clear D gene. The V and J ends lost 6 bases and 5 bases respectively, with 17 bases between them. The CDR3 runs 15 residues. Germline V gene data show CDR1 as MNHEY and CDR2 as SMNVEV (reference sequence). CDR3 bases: TGTGCCAGCAGCCTCAGTGGGATCCGGGACAATGAGCAGTTCTTC. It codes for CASSLSGIRDNEQFF.

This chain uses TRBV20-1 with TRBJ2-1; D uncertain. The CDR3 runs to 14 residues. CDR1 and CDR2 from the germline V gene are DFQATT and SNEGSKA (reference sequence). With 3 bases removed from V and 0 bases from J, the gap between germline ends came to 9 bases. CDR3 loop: CSARDPASYNEQFF. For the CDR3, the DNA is TGCAGTGCTAGGGACCCCGCCTCCTACAATGAGCAGTTCTTC.

This chain's CDR3 is CSARGAGGNPDTQYF. The CDR3 DNA sequence: TGCAGTGCTAGAGGCGCGGGGGGTAACCCAGATACGCAGTATTTT. The gene calls are TRBV20-1 and TRBJ2-3; 8 bases map to TRBD2. Germline V gene data show CDR1 as DFQATT and CDR2 as SNEGSKA (reference sequence). The CDR3 covers 15 residues. The J segment lost 4 bases and the V segment lost 1 base, leaving 7 bases of the junction unmatched.

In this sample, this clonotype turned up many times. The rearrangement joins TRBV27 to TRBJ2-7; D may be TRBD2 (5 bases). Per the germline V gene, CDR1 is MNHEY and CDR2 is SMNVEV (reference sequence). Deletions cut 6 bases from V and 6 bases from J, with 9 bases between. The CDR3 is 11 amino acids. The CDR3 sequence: CASSSGSEQYF. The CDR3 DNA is TGTGCCAGCAGCTCGGGGAGCGAGCAGTACTTC.

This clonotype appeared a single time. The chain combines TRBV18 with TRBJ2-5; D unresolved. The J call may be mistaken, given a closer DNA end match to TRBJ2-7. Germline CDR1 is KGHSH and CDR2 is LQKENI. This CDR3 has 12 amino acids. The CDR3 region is CASSRRESEQYF. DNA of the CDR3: TGTGCCAGCTCACGACGAGAATCCGAGCAGTACTTC.

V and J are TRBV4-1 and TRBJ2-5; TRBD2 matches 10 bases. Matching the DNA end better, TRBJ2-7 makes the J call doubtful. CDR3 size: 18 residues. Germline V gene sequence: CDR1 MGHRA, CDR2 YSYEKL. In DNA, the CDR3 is TGCGCCAGCAGCCAAGAGGGGCCAACTAGCGGGAAATACTACGAGCAGTACTTC. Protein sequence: CASSQEGPTSGKYYEQYF.

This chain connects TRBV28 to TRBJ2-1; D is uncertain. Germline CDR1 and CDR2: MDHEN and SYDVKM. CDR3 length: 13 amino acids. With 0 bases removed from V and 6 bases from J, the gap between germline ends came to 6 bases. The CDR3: CASSLWGINEQFF. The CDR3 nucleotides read TGTGCCAGCAGTTTATGGGGGATCAATGAGCAGTTCTTC.

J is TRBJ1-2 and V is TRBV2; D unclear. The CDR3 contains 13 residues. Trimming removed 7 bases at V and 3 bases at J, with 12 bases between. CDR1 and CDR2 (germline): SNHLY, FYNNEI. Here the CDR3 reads CASTNGSHYGYTF. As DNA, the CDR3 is TGTGCCAGCACCAACGGGAGTCACTATGGCTACACCTTC. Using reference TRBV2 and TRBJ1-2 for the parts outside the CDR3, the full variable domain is EPEVTQTPSHQVTQMGQEVILRCVPISNHLYFYWYRQILGQKVEFLVSFYNNEISEKSEIFDDQFSVERPDGSNFTLKIRSTKLEDSAMYFCASTNGSHYGYTFGSGTRLTVV.

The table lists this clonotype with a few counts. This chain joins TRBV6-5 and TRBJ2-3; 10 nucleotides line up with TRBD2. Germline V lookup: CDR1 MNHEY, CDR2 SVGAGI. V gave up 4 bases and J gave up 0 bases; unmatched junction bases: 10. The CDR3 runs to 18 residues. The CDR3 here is CASSLDRTSGYSTDTQYF. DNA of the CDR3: TGTGCCAGCAGTTTAGACAGGACTAGCGGTTATAGCACAGATACGCAGTATTTT.

The CDR3 bases are TGTGCCAGCAGTGAACCCCCCGGGGTAGCGGGTGTCACAGATACGCAGTATTTT. This translates into CASSEPPGVAGVTDTQYF. This chain connects TRBV25-1 to TRBJ2-3; 7 nucleotides match TRBD2. The CDR3 is 18 amino acids. Looked up from germline, CDR1 is MGHDK and CDR2 is SYGVNS. After removal of 2 bases from V and 2 bases from J, the junction contained 13 bases not matched to a gene.